This is a list of T cell receptor beta chains from one sample in a study of blood T cell repertoires in COVID-19. Using immunoSEQ multiplex PCR, the repertoire was profiled, and TCRdb retains in-frame clones only, with some absent. The data contain more than 85,000 clones, 70% to 90% of them seen just once; the ten biggest clones take up around 12%. Sequencing was done on a sample of peripheral blood. Source of these receptors: a human donor in a cohort sampled during active COVID-19. Each CDR3 is given with its conserved first and last residue. The D gene is left open where the match is weak. Clone size is stated in some rows and not others, as once, few, many or a class when expanded.

V	D	J	length	size	DNA	CDR3
TRBV19	TRBD2	TRBJ2-1	12	NA	TGTGCCAGTAGTAGTCTAGCGGGAGTGGGGGTCTTC	CASSSLAGVGVF
TRBV23-1	TRBD1	TRBJ1-2	14	NA	TGCGCCAGCAGTCTCACCGGGACAGGCTATGGCTACACCTTC	CASSLTGTGYGYTF
TRBV5-1	NA	TRBJ2-5	14	NA	TGCGCCAGCAGCTTGGTTCCCTCGGGGGAGACCCAGTACTTC	CASSLVPSGETQYF
TRBV6-5	NA	TRBJ1-1	15	NA	TGTGCCAGCAGTTCTCGAGGGGGGGTATACACTGAAGCTTTCTTT	CASSSRGGVYTEAFF
TRBV12-5	NA	TRBJ2-5	14	NA	TGTGCTAGTGGTGAGACAGGTGCCTCAGAGACCCAGTACTTC	CASGETGASETQYF
TRBV7-2	NA	TRBJ2-3	12	NA	TGTGCCAGCAGCTTGAGGGCGGATACGCAGTATTTT	CASSLRADTQYF
TRBV7-2	NA	TRBJ1-4	13	NA	TGTGCCAGCAGCTTAGATAGGGGGGAAAAACTGTTTTTT	CASSLDRGEKLFF
TRBV6-5	NA	TRBJ1-2	14	NA	TGTGCCAGCAGTTACGGACTCAACAACTATGGCTACACCTTC	CASSYGLNNYGYTF
TRBV4-1	TRBD2	TRBJ2-7	13	NA	TGCGCCAGCAGCCCGCTGGCGGGGGGCGAGCAGTACTTC	CASSPLAGGEQYF
TRBV7-8	NA	TRBJ2-1	12	NA	TGTGCCAGCAGCCTCGGGCGGGATGAGCAGTTCTTC	CASSLGRDEQFF
TRBV19	NA	TRBJ1-2	16	few	TGTGCCAGTAGTACTCCGGGCCCACAGGGTAACTATGGCTACACCTTC	CASSTPGPQGNYGYTF
TRBV6-5	NA	TRBJ2-3	13	NA	TGTGCCAGCAGCCTGAGGGACAGCGGGAGTGTGTATTTT	CASSLRDSGSVYF
TRBV9	TRBD2	TRBJ2-1	15	NA	TGTGCCAGCAGCCCCGGACTAGATCCTGACAATGAGCAGTTCTTC	CASSPGLDPDNEQFF
TRBV30	NA	TRBJ1-3	15	NA	TGTGCCTGGACCCGCTCGACACTCTCTGGAAACACCATATATTTT	CAWTRSTLSGNTIYF
TRBV18	NA	TRBJ1-1	16	once	TGTGCCAGCTCACCACCGGTTGTCTCAGTGAACACTGAAGCTTTCTTT	CASSPPVVSVNTEAFF
TRBV5-1	NA	TRBJ2-7	17	NA	TGCGCCAGCAGCTTGACCATGACAGCCTCACCCCGTTACGAGCAGTACTTC	CASSLTMTASPRYEQYF
TRBV5-4	NA	TRBJ1-1	14	NA	TGTGCCAGCAGCGGACAGACGTCGGGCACTGAAGCTTTCTTT	CASSGQTSGTEAFF
TRBV19	NA	TRBJ1-5	13	few	TGTGCCAGTAGTGCCGACAGTATACAGCCCCAGCATTTT	CASSADSIQPQHF
TRBV5-1	TRBD2	TRBJ2-3	17	NA	TGCGCCAGCAGCTTGGGCGGGGGACCGCATGGCACAGATACGCAGTATTTT	CASSLGGGPHGTDTQYF
TRBV7-9	NA	TRBJ2-7	12	few	TGTGCCAGCAGCACCTTAGCGGTGGAGCAGTACTTC	CASSTLAVEQYF
TRBV2	TRBD1	TRBJ2-7	12	once	TGTGCCAGCAATTCAGGGGGTTACGAGCAGTACTTC	CASNSGGYEQYF
TRBV11-2	NA	TRBJ1-2	12	NA	TGTGCCAGCAGCCCCCTGGGGCAGGGGTACACCTTC	CASSPLGQGYTF
TRBV5-1	TRBD1	TRBJ2-7	16	few	TGCGCCAGCAGCTCGGGACAGCCTCAAACCTCCTACGAGCAGTACTTC	CASSSGQPQTSYEQYF
TRBV6-6	NA	TRBJ1-3	15	once	TGTGCCAGCGGGGCCGGGACAACCTCTGGAAACACCATATATTTT	CASGAGTTSGNTIYF
TRBV7-9	TRBD2	TRBJ2-7	15	NA	TGTGCCAGCAGTCGGACTAGCTCTTCTGACTACGAGCAGTACTTC	CASSRTSSSDYEQYF
TRBV11-3	NA	TRBJ2-3	13	NA	TGTGCCAGCAGCACCAACCCGAGGGATACGCAGTATTTT	CASSTNPRDTQYF
TRBV3-1/TRBV3-2	TRBD1	TRBJ2-5	16	NA	TGTGCCAGCAGCCAAGATTCAACAGGGGGCTTGGAGACCCAGTACTTC	CASSQDSTGGLETQYF
TRBV28	TRBD2	TRBJ2-3	16	few	TGTGCCAGCAATCCTAGCGGGGGGGATGGCACAGATACGCAGTATTTT	CASNPSGGDGTDTQYF
TRBV3-1/TRBV3-2	TRBD2	TRBJ2-1	17	NA	TGTGCCAGCAGCCAACATCGACTAGCGGGGTGGAGGGTTGAGCAGTTCTTC	CASSQHRLAGWRVEQFF
TRBV10-3	NA	TRBJ2-3	15	few	TGTGCCATCAGTGATAAGGGGGTGGGCACAGATACGCAGTATTTT	CAISDKGVGTDTQYF
TRBV15	TRBD1	TRBJ2-3	16	NA	TGTGCCACCAGCAAACTAGACAGGGGCCCGACAGATACGCAGTATTTT	CATSKLDRGPTDTQYF
TRBV5-6	NA	TRBJ1-5	15	few	TGTGCCAGCAGCTTGACAGGTGAACGCAATCAGCCCCAGCATTTT	CASSLTGERNQPQHF
TRBV5-1	NA	TRBJ2-3	17	NA	TGCGCCAGCAGCAGAACGGGACTCCTAGGGTCCCCAGATACGCAGTATTTT	CASSRTGLLGSPDTQYF
TRBV9	TRBD2	TRBJ2-5	17	NA	TGTGCCAGCAGCGTAGAGCGACTAGCGGGCACCCAAGAGACCCAGTACTTC	CASSVERLAGTQETQYF
TRBV5-1	NA	TRBJ1-3	16	NA	TGCGCCAGCAGCTCAGACCCAGGCCTCGCTGGAAACACCATATATTTT	CASSSDPGLAGNTIYF
TRBV30	TRBD1	TRBJ2-3	16	NA	TGTGCCTGGAGTTTGGACAGGGGGCTCTATGCAGATACGCAGTATTTT	CAWSLDRGLYADTQYF
TRBV5-4	TRBD1	TRBJ2-7	18	NA	TGTGCCAGCAGCGCAAGGACAGGGGGCGCGGGGTTTTCCTACGAGCAGTACTTC	CASSARTGGAGFSYEQYF
TRBV10-3	TRBD1	TRBJ1-2	14	NA	TGTGCCATCAGCCCAGGGGGCGACGTGTATGGCTACACCTTC	CAISPGGDVYGYTF
TRBV5-6	TRBD1	TRBJ2-5	14	NA	TGTGCCAGCAGCTTGGCCGCAGGGGGTGAGACCCAGTACTTC	CASSLAAGGETQYF
TRBV7-6	TRBD1	TRBJ2-7	14	NA	TGTGCCAGCAGCAAGACAGGGTTCTCCTACGAGCAGTACTTC	CASSKTGFSYEQYF
TRBV7-9	TRBD1	TRBJ1-4	16	NA	TGTGCCAGCAGCCCAAAAGGACAGGGGGCCTATGAAAAACTGTTTTTT	CASSPKGQGAYEKLFF
TRBV27	TRBD1	TRBJ2-1	16	NA	TGTGCCAGCAGTTCCCACCGGGACAGGGGTAACGATGAGCAGTTCTTC	CASSSHRDRGNDEQFF
TRBV30	TRBD1	TRBJ1-5	13	few	TGTGCCTGGAGTTCAGGGGGTGGTCAGCCCCAGCATTTT	CAWSSGGGQPQHF
TRBV7-3	TRBD1	TRBJ2-7	16	NA	TGTGCCAGCAGCCAATCCCAACAGGGGGCATGCCACGAGCAGTACTTC	CASSQSQQGACHEQYF
TRBV5-4	NA	TRBJ1-1	16	NA	TGTGCCAGCAGCTTGGCCCTCACACATCCGAACACTGAAGCTTTCTTT	CASSLALTHPNTEAFF
TRBV5-1	TRBD2	TRBJ2-3	15	NA	TGCGCCAGCAGCCCTCCGGGACTACGCACAGATACGCAGTATTTT	CASSPPGLRTDTQYF
TRBV12-3/TRBV12-4	NA	TRBJ1-1	12	NA	TGTGCCAGCAACAACAACAGGGTGGGGGCTTTCTTT	CASNNNRVGAFF
TRBV4-3	NA	TRBJ2-2	15	NA	TGCGCCAGCAGCCGGGCGGAGGCGAACACCGGGGAGCTGTTTTTT	CASSRAEANTGELFF
TRBV6-5	NA	TRBJ1-5	15	NA	TGTGCCAGCAGTTACGCCCCAGGGCTGAATCAGCCCCAGCATTTT	CASSYAPGLNQPQHF
TRBV6-4	TRBD1	TRBJ1-5	16	NA	TGTGCCAGCGAGACAGGGAAAGTTGATAGCAATCAGCCCCAGCATTTT	CASETGKVDSNQPQHF
TRBV4-1	NA	TRBJ2-5	15	once	TGCGCCAGCAGCCATCCCCCAGGGGTGGGAGAGACCCAGTACTTC	CASSHPPGVGETQYF
TRBV7-3	NA	TRBJ1-6	13	few	TGTGCCAGCAGCTTACTTGTCGGTTCACCCCTCCACTTT	CASSLLVGSPLHF
TRBV2	NA	TRBJ2-3	15	NA	TGTGCCAGCGTAAACACGGGACTCGGGACAGATACGCAGTATTTT	CASVNTGLGTDTQYF
TRBV10-3	TRBD1	TRBJ1-1	13	NA	TGTGCCATTAACAGGGGGCCGAACACTGAAGCTTTCTTT	CAINRGPNTEAFF